This entry lists 13 T cell receptor beta chains sequenced from one sample in a study of vaccination and CD4 T cells after COVID-19 (dated by TCRdb to the early 2020s). These receptors' targets are unknown. Receptors were amplified or captured by PCR. Sequencing used an Illumina iSeq 100. DNA from cultured CD4+ T cells underwent TCR sequencing with the Oncomine TCR Beta short-read assay at the Johns Hopkins FTIC core. The public reads were quality trimmed at Q25 with fastp and then assembled into clones with MiXCR by TCRdb, keeping productive beta chains. A single entry per CDR3 protein holds the most common genes and DNA from its merged rows. This sample lists 3,500 to 4,500 distinct CDR3 sequences; around 20% were detected once. The ten largest account for around 21% of the sample. This specimen's treatment or condition label, interpreted: approximately 10-day PBMC culture with coronavirus spike peptide pools or control peptides (ViraFEST assay).

Sequenced sample: CD4+ T cells from blood, cultured in vitro. The source of these receptors is a human donor who had recovered from COVID-19.

The J gene is TRBJ1-2, the V gene TRBV20-1, with TRBD1 matching over 9 bases. Germline V CDR1 and CDR2: DFQATT, SNEGSKA (reference sequence). The CDR3 runs 12 residues. Trimming removed 4 bases from V and 5 bases from J; junction bases left unmatched: 2. The CDR3 coding sequence is TGCAGTGCTACAGGACAGGGGTATGGCTACACCTTC. This translates into CSATGQGYGYTF.

In this sample, this clonotype turned up a few times. The genes are TRBV4-1 and TRBJ2-5; D call uncertain. Germline V CDR1 and CDR2: MGHRA, YSYEKL. The CDR3 has 11 amino acids. Trimming cost V 3 bases and J 5 bases, with 4 bases left between them. In DNA, the CDR3 is TGCGCCAGCAGCCAGGAGGAGACCCAGTACTTC. As protein: CASSQEETQYF.

The V call is TRBV28, the J call TRBJ1-2, with D unclear. Germline V lookup: CDR1 MDHEN, CDR2 SYDVKM. CDR3 size: 16 residues. Trimming took 4 bases from V and 0 from J, leaving 15 bases between them. The CDR3 region is CASSSTLASANYGYTF. The CDR3 DNA reads as TGTGCCAGCAGTTCCACACTGGCGTCGGCTAACTATGGCTACACCTTC.

This chain links TRBV7-6 with TRBJ2-2; D uncertain. Germline-derived CDR1 and CDR2 are SGHVS and FNYEAQ. CDR3 length equals 13 residues. V shed 5 bases and J shed 6 bases, with 10 bases lying between them. In nucleotides, the CDR3 is TGTGCCAGCAGCCAGTCCACCGCCGGGGAGCTGTTTTTT. Residues: CASSQSTAGELFF.

This rearrangement joins TRBV5-1 to TRBJ1-5, with a possible D match to TRBD1 (5 bases). Germline CDR1 and CDR2: SGHRS and YFSETQ. This CDR3 contains 13 residues. Trimming removed 4 bases from V and 7 bases from J, with 12 bases in between. The CDR3 nucleotides read TGCGCCAGCAGCCCGGAGGGGCTCCAGCCCCAGCATTTT. Translated: CASSPEGLQPQHF.

This clonotype ranks as medium-sized. The chain employs TRBV7-8 and TRBJ1-2; D unresolved. The length of the CDR3 is 13 residues. Trimming stripped 6 bases from V and 9 bases from J, with 17 bases between. Germline CDR1 is SGHVS and CDR2 is FQNEAQ. The CDR3 bases are TGTGCCAGCAGTCAACTTCTCGGCAGTAGCTACACCTTC. Protein: CASSQLLGSSYTF.

This chain links TRBV19 with TRBJ2-3, with TRBD2 matching over 9 bases. The CDR3 totals 15 residues. Germline CDR1 LNHDA, CDR2 SQIVND (reference sequence). Trimming cost V 4 bases and J 3 bases; bases outside gene matches: 5. CDR3 coding DNA: TGTGCCAGTAGTAAAGCGGGGGGTCGTACAGATACGCAGTATTTT. As protein: CASSKAGGRTDTQYF.

This clonotype is termed large. The rearrangement links TRBV12-3 or TRBV12-4 to TRBJ1-2, with a possible D match to TRBD1 (6 bases). This CDR3 spans 16 amino acids. V was trimmed by 7 bases and J by 0 bases, leaving 18 bases between them. For the CDR3, the DNA is TGTGCCAGCACCAATTCCGGGACACATGCTAACTATGGCTACACCTTC. Translating gives CASTNSGTHANYGYTF.

With regard to this clonotype: This may stem from a read error, because a much larger clone lies one nucleotide away. The V call is TRBV30, the J call TRBJ1-2; D possibly corresponds to TRBD1 (5 bases). Per germline, CDR1 GTSNPN and CDR2 SVGIG (reference sequence). This CDR3 is built from 13 residues. The CDR3 protein is CVWSMRGAYGYTF. CDR3 sequence (DNA): TGTGTCTGGAGTATGCGAGGGGCCTATGGCTACACCTTC.

This chain links TRBV2 with TRBJ2-4; the match to TRBD1 covers 8 bases. J lost 4 bases, V lost 3 bases, and 2 bases had no gene match. Germline V lookup: CDR1 SNHLY, CDR2 FYNNEI. CDR3 length: 14 residues. The CDR3 reads CASSEHRGKNIQYF. The CDR3 nucleotides are TGTGCCAGCAGTGAGCACAGGGGGAAAAACATTCAGTACTTC.

Only a few counts were recorded for this clonotype. The chain couples TRBV6-2 or TRBV6-3 to TRBJ2-1; 10 bases map to TRBD2. CDR1 and CDR2 (germline): MNHEY, SVGEGT. Germline trimming cut 6 bases from V and 7 bases from J; bases unmatched to any gene: 9. The CDR3 totals 15 residues. The CDR3 nucleotides read TGTGCCAGCAGGGGGGAGCGGGGGGGACTGAATGAGCAGTTCTTC. It encodes CASRGERGGLNEQFF.

A word on this clonotype: One end of the junction does not line up with germline, which may come from a read error. The chain links TRBV2 to TRBJ2-7; 9 bases are shared with TRBD2. The CDR3 is 13 amino acids. From germline, CDR1 is SNHLY and CDR2 FYNNEI. The CDR3 sequence is CTSRGLASYEQYF. The CDR3 nucleotides are TGTACCAGCAGGGGACTAGCTTCCTACGAGCAGTACTTC.

The V gene is TRBV5-4, the J gene TRBJ1-2, with 10 bases matching TRBD1. This CDR3 contains 14 residues. V shed 2 bases and J 4 bases; nucleotides not matched to a gene: 2. Germline V gene data show CDR1 as SGHNT and CDR2 as YYREEE (reference sequence). In nucleotides, the CDR3 is TGTGCCAGCAGCTTCGGACAGGGGGTCTATGGCTACACCTTC. Translation: CASSFGQGVYGYTF.